The T cell receptor (beta chain) under discussion was sequenced for a study of T-cell reconstitution after alpha-beta-depleted transplantation in children. In its sample, this clonotype was seen many times. The CDR3 is 14 residues long. The V and J ends lost 4 bases and 6 bases, in that order; junction bases with no gene match: 8. Per germline, CDR1 MNHEY and CDR2 SVGAGI. A TCRbeta library incorporating unique molecular identifiers was prepared. TCRdb processed the PCR reads anew with MiXCR; each CDR3 protein has one entry. This table has approximately 490,000 distinct CDR3 sequences, around 12% appearing once.

The source material was PBMCs from the stem cell graft donor, sampled from the stem cell graft. This TCR was sampled from a human donor who donated a stem cell graft to a child with combined immunodeficiency. The rearrangement links TRBV6-5 to TRBJ2-5, with 7 nucleotides matching TRBD1. The chain's CDR3 is CASSLTGEGQTQYF. CDR3 bases: TGTGCCAGCAGTTTAACAGGGGAAGGGCAGACCCAGTACTTC.